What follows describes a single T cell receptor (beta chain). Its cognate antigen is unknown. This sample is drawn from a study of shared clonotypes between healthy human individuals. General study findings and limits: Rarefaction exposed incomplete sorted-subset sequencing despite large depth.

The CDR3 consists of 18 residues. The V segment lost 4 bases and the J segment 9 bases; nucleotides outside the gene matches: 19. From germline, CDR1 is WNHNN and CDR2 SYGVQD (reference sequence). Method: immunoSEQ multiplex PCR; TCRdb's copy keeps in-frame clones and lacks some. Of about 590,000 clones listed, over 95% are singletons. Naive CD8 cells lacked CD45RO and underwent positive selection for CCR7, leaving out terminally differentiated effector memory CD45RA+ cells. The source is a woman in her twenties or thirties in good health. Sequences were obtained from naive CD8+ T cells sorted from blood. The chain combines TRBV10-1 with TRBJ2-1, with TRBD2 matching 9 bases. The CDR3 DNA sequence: TGCGCCAGCAGTGGAGGGTTAGATATCGCGGGAGGGCCGGGTGAGCAGTTCTTC. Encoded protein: CASSGGLDIAGGPGEQFF.